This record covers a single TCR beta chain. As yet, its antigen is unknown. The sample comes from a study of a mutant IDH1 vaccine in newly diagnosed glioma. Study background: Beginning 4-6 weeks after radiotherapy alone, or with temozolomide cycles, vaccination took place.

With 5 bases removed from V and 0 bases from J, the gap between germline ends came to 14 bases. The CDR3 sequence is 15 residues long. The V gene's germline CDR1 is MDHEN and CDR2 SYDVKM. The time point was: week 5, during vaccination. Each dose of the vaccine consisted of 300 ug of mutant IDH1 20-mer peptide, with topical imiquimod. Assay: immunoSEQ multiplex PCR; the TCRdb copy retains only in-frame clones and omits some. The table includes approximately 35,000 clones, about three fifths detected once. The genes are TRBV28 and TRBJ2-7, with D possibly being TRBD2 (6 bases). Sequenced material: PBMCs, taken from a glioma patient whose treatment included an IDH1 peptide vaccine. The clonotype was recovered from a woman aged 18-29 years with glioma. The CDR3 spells CASSIGSISSYEQYF. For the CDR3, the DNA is TGTGCCAGCAGTATCGGGAGTATCAGCTCCTACGAGCAGTACTTC.